The clone carrying this TCR beta chain was counted a single time. The target antigen is unknown. 60 Vbeta and 13 Jbeta primers were used in PCR. Clones were sequenced by immunoSEQ multiplex PCR, and TCRdb holds only the in-frame ones, with some missing. The sample includes roughly 180,000 clones, just under 80% seen only once; the top ten take 2.9%. These data originate in a study of cytomegalovirus exposure and HLA in healthy donors. As for the study in general: Among around 170 million T cells, an earlier analysis found roughly 100 million unique TCR beta sequences. Study observations and caveats: A few chains tied to CMV proved CMV antigen-specific in vitro. It was reported in a later analysis that an Asian-associated ancestry cluster showed fewer N-insertions than the approximately 670-donor mean. Apparent HLA restriction characterized most CMV-associated TCR beta chains in a later analysis.

V was clipped by 0 bases and J by 3 bases, with 10 bases between them. From germline, CDR1 is SGDLS and CDR2 YYNGEE. The CDR3 has 15 residues. The receptor's source is a female donor in good health and CMV-seronegative. This chain joins TRBV9 and TRBJ1-3; D is unclear. The sequencing input was PBMCs. The CDR3 loop reads CASSVGGARGNTIYF. CDR3 bases: TGTGCCAGCAGCGTAGGCGGTGCCCGTGGAAACACCATATATTTT.